A single sample is the source of the 32 T cell receptor beta chains below, sequenced in a study of OX40 agonist ivuxolimab in advanced cancers. Profiled with immunoSEQ multiplex PCR; TCRdb holds only in-frame clones, not every one. This repertoire shows more than 20,000 clones, approximately 87% found once; its top ten account for over 25%. This specimen was CD4+ or CD8+ T cells sorted from blood, taken in a trial of the OX40 agonist ivuxolimab. Receptors originate from an adult with an advanced solid tumor such as melanoma, head and neck, liver or kidney cancer.

This clone was found a few times. The rearrangement links TRBV4-1 to TRBJ1-5; D perhaps matches TRBD1 (6 bases). The V and J ends lost 4 bases and 6 bases respectively, with 16 bases between them. The CDR3 is 15 amino acids. CDR1 is MGHRA, CDR2 YSYEKL, per germline. CDR3 region: CASSPREGVGQPQHF. The CDR3 region has the DNA TGCGCCAGCAGCCCTCGGGAGGGGGTGGGTCAGCCCCAGCATTTT.

V and J are TRBV7-9 and TRBJ2-5, with a weak D call TRBD2 (5 bases). The V gene's germline CDR1 is SEHNR and CDR2 FQNEAQ (reference sequence). With 5 bases removed from V and 11 bases from J, the gap between germline ends came to 27 bases. This CDR3 is 16 amino acids long. The CDR3: CASSQLEGPSSLPQYF. Written as DNA, the CDR3 is TGTGCCAGCAGCCAATTAGAGGGCCCTAGCAGCCTTCCACAGTACTTC. The full variable domain, with the rest looked up from reference TRBV7-9 and TRBJ2-5, is DTGVSQNPRHKITKRGQNVTFRCDPISEHNRLYWYRQTLGQGPEFLTYFQNEAQLEKSRLLSDRFSAERPKGSFSTLEIQRTEQGDSAMYLCASSQLEGPSSLPQYFGPGTRLLVL.

The gene calls are TRBV12-5 and TRBJ1-5; D might be TRBD1 (5 bases). V shed 1 base and J shed 4 bases, with 11 bases lying between them. Germline V gives CDR1 LGHNT, CDR2 FRNRAP. This CDR3 region has 15 residues. Here the CDR3 reads CASGLEVGENQPQHF. The CDR3 region has the DNA TGTGCTAGTGGTTTGGAGGTAGGGGAGAATCAGCCCCAGCATTTT.

This chain connects TRBV27 to TRBJ1-2, with D possibly matching TRBD1 (5 bases). The CDR3 has 13 amino acids. Germline loops: CDR1 MNHEY, CDR2 SMNVEV (reference sequence). V was cut by 6 bases and J by 5 bases, with 13 bases left in between. The CDR3 here is CASSQDTQYGYTF. CDR3 bases: TGTGCCAGCAGCCAGGACACTCAATATGGCTACACCTTC.

V usage is TRBV30 and J usage is TRBJ1-5; D possibly corresponds to TRBD1 (6 bases). The germline V and J ends were trimmed by 5 bases and 5 bases, with 10 bases remaining between them. This CDR3 contains 12 residues. From germline, CDR1 is GTSNPN and CDR2 SVGIG (reference sequence). CDR3 nucleotide sequence: TGTGCCTGGGACTCAGGGGATCAGCCCCAGCATTTT. Translating gives CAWDSGDQPQHF.

The CDR3 sequence: CASSQPWDRGGIQYF. The DNA for the CDR3 is TGCGCCAGCAGCCAACCCTGGGACAGGGGAGGCATTCAGTACTTC. This chain connects TRBV4-1 to TRBJ2-4, with 10 bases that match TRBD1. CDR3 length equals 15 residues. Germline trimming cut 2 bases from V and 9 bases from J; bases unmatched to any gene: 7. Germline V gene data show CDR1 as MGHRA and CDR2 as YSYEKL.

This clone was detected once. The chain recombines TRBV7-9 with TRBJ2-5; D is perhaps TRBD1 or TRBD2 (5 bases each). This CDR3 comprises 15 residues. Trimming took off 5 bases at V and 1 base at J, with 14 bases between the two ends. CDR1 SEHNR and CDR2 FQNEAQ come from the germline V gene (reference sequence). This CDR3 is CASSPSRASQETQYF. The CDR3 DNA sequence: TGTGCCAGCAGCCCTAGCAGGGCCTCCCAAGAGACCCAGTACTTC.

The chain joins TRBV30 to TRBJ1-1; the D is unclear. The CDR3 loop spans 12 amino acids. The germline CDR1 and CDR2 sequences are GTSNPN and SVGIG (reference sequence). Trimming shortened V by 0 bases and J by 8 bases, and 10 bases separated the two germline ends. CDR3 residues: CAWSVKEFEAFF. The CDR3 nucleotides read TGTGCCTGGAGTGTAAAGGAATTCGAAGCTTTCTTT.

The chain links TRBV4-1 to TRBJ1-1; D unresolved. CDR1 is MGHRA and CDR2 is YSYEKL in the germline V gene. This CDR3 has 15 amino acids. Between the trimmed V and J ends, which lost 4 bases and 2 bases, there was a span of 14 bases. CDR3 protein: CASSPPTAGNTEAFF. The CDR3 DNA reads TGCGCCAGCAGCCCTCCAACTGCCGGAAACACTGAAGCTTTCTTT.

The J gene is TRBJ2-1, the V gene TRBV7-2; D uncertain. Germline V gives CDR1 SGHTA, CDR2 FQGNSA. The CDR3 loop spans 15 amino acids. Trimming pared 1 base from V and 0 bases from J, leaving 7 bases between. CDR3 nucleotide sequence: TGTGCCAGCAGCTTAGGCACCAGCTCCTACAATGAGCAGTTCTTC. Amino acids: CASSLGTSSYNEQFF.

This chain uses TRBV28 with TRBJ2-6; D remains unclear. V dropped 2 bases and J dropped 2 bases, with 19 bases sitting between them. Looked up from germline, CDR1 is MDHEN and CDR2 is SYDVKM. The CDR3 length is 19 residues. CDR3 residues: CASSLKLRNSKPGANVLTF. DNA of the CDR3: TGTGCCAGCAGTTTAAAGCTTAGGAACTCTAAACCTGGGGCCAACGTCCTGACTTTC.

The rearrangement joins TRBV7-9 to TRBJ2-7, with 10 bases that match TRBD1. V lost 1 base and J lost 0; bases outside the gene matches: 0. Germline lookup yields CDR1 SEHNR and CDR2 FQNEAQ (reference sequence). This CDR3 has 15 residues. The CDR3 sequence: CASSLGDRGSYEQYF. The CDR3 coding sequence is TGTGCCAGCAGCTTAGGGGACAGGGGCTCCTACGAGCAGTACTTC. Drawing the rest from reference TRBV7-9 and TRBJ2-7, the complete variable domain is DTGVSQNPRHKITKRGQNVTFRCDPISEHNRLYWYRQTLGQGPEFLTYFQNEAQLEKSRLLSDRFSAERPKGSFSTLEIQRTEQGDSAMYLCASSLGDRGSYEQYFGPGTRLTVT.

This clone is medium-sized. The genes are TRBV6-6 and TRBJ2-3; 11 nucleotides line up with TRBD1. V trimming: 2 bases; J trimming: 6 bases; junction bases outside the gene matches: 1. Germline V gene sequence: CDR1 MNHNY, CDR2 SVGAGI (reference sequence). The CDR3 runs 14 residues. CDR3 nucleotides: TGTGCCAGCAGTTACCGGGACAGGGGGGATACGCAGTATTTT. Translating it yields CASSYRDRGDTQYF.

V and J are TRBV27 and TRBJ1-5; D might be TRBD1 (6 bases). This CDR3 is built from 13 residues. CDR1 is MNHEY and CDR2 is SMNVEV in the germline V gene (reference sequence). Trimming left V 4 bases short and J 2 bases short, with 6 bases between. In nucleotides, the CDR3 is TGTGCCAGCAGTTGGGGGCGCAATCAGCCCCAGCATTTT. Translating gives CASSWGRNQPQHF.

The chain links TRBV29-1 to TRBJ2-4; a possible D gene is TRBD2 (5 bases). Trimming left V 0 bases short and J 8 bases short, with 14 bases between. The CDR3 is 14 residues long. Germline V CDR1 and CDR2: SQVTM, ANQGSEA. The CDR3 DNA reads TGCAGCGTTGAAGATCATCAAGCGGAGTACATTCAGTACTTC. Protein sequence: CSVEDHQAEYIQYF.

The chain is built from TRBV4-2 and TRBJ2-1; TRBD2 matches at 9 bases. CDR3 length equals 15 residues. The germline gives CDR1 LGHNA, CDR2 YNFKEQ. J was trimmed by 3 bases and V by 4 bases; bases with no gene match: 4. The CDR3 nucleotides read TGTGCCAGCAGCCGAAGACTAGCGGACTACAATGAGCAGTTCTTC. It yields the protein CASSRRLADYNEQFF.

The chain couples TRBV19 to TRBJ2-1, with 12 positions matching TRBD2. CDR1 is LNHDA and CDR2 is SQIVND in the germline V gene (reference sequence). The CDR3 has 15 amino acids. The V segment lost 5 bases and the J segment 9 bases; nucleotides outside the gene matches: 8. In nucleotides, the CDR3 is TGTGCCAGTAGTCTAGCGGGAGGGCCATGGAGTGAGCAGTTCTTC. Protein sequence: CASSLAGGPWSEQFF.

CDR3 sequence: CASASGAGNNQPQHF. CDR3 in DNA: TGTGCCAGCGCCAGCGGGGCAGGGAACAATCAGCCCCAGCATTTT. The V call is TRBV6-5, the J call TRBJ1-5; D possibly corresponds to TRBD1 (5 bases). Between the trimmed V and J ends, which lost 8 bases and 3 bases, there was a span of 17 bases. The CDR3 consists of 15 residues. In germline, CDR1 is MNHEY, CDR2 SVGAGI.

In its sample, this clone was seen a few times. The chain carries TRBV2 and TRBJ2-4; D uncertain. Looked up from germline, CDR1 is SNHLY and CDR2 is FYNNEI. The ends were cut back, 2 bases at V and 1 base at J, with 12 bases in the middle. The CDR3 consists of 16 residues. Written as DNA, the CDR3 is TGTGCCAGCAGTGAAACGCCCGGTGTGGCCAAAAACATTCAGTACTTC. Translation gives CASSETPGVAKNIQYF.

Written as DNA, the CDR3 is TGTGCCAGTAGTATGGGGACGACTGAAAAACTGTTTTTT. It specifies CASSMGTTEKLFF. This chain links TRBV19 with TRBJ1-4; tentatively, D is TRBD1 (5 bases). V lost 3 bases, J lost 7 bases, and 9 bases lay in between. The CDR3 consists of 13 residues. The germline gives CDR1 LNHDA, CDR2 SQIVND (reference sequence). Variable domain in full (rest from reference TRBV19 and TRBJ1-4): DGGITQSPKYLFRKEGQNVTLSCEQNLNHDAMYWYRQDPGQGLRLIYYSQIVNDFQKGDIAEGYSVSREKKESFPLTVTSAQKNPTAFYLCASSMGTTEKLFFGSGTQLSVL.

The chain carries TRBV7-8 and TRBJ2-2, with TRBD1 matching over 7 bases. The CDR3 is 15 amino acids. Trimming at V came to 5 bases and at J to 7 bases, leaving 10 bases not matched to a gene. Germline CDR1 SGHVS, CDR2 FQNEAQ. CDR3 in amino acids: CASSTRQGWDGELFF. In DNA, the CDR3 is TGTGCCAGCAGCACACGACAGGGCTGGGACGGGGAGCTGTTTTTT.

This chain links TRBV11-3 with TRBJ2-3; D might be TRBD2 (5 bases). The CDR3 is 15 residues long. The germline V gene has CDR1 SGHNT and CDR2 YENEEA. Trimming shortened V by 4 bases and J by 0 bases, and 11 bases separated the two germline ends. The CDR3 sequence: CASSSRLKSTDTQYF. CDR3 nucleotides: TGTGCCAGCAGCTCACGACTAAAGAGCACAGATACGCAGTATTTT. The full variable domain, completed using reference TRBV11-3 and TRBJ2-3, is EAGVVQSPRYKIIEKKQPVAFWCNPISGHNTLYWYLQNLGQGPELLIRYENEEAVDDSQLPKDRFSAERLKGVDSTLKIQPAELGDSAVYLCASSSRLKSTDTQYFGPGTRLTVL.

This clone is large by share. This sample includes further DNA sequences coding for the same CDR3. The CDR3 coding sequence is TGTGCCAGCAACAATCTTATTGAGCTCTCCTACGAGCAGTACTTC. Amino acids: CASNNLIELSYEQYF. The rearrangement links TRBV5-6 to TRBJ2-7; the D is unclear. Germline CDR1 is SGHDT and CDR2 is YYEEEE. The CDR3 spans 15 residues. Trimming took off 6 bases at V and 0 bases at J, with 16 bases between the two ends. Complete variable domain (other parts from reference TRBV5-6 and TRBJ2-7): DAGVTQSPTHLIKTRGQQVTLRCSPKSGHDTVSWYQQALGQGPQFIFQYYEEEERQRGNFPDRFSGHQFPNYSSELNVNALLLGDSALYLCASNNLIELSYEQYFGPGTRLTVT.

This chain links TRBV15 with TRBJ2-2; no firm D call. The CDR3 is 15 residues long. CDR1 is LNHNV, CDR2 YYDKDF, per germline (reference sequence). V gave up 0 bases and J gave up 2 bases, with 7 bases separating them. The CDR3: CATSREVGNTGELFF. CDR3 DNA sequence: TGTGCCACCAGCAGAGAGGTCGGAAACACCGGGGAGCTGTTTTTT.

On this clone itself: One end of the junction fails to match germline, which may point to a read error. The chain recombines TRBV5-6 with TRBJ2-3, with a tentative D call TRBD2 (5 bases). Germline V gene lookup returns CDR1 SGHDT and CDR2 YYEEEE. The CDR3 has 16 amino acids. The CDR3 coding sequence is TGTGCCACCAGCCACTTCTCGGACTTCCTCCTGGATACGCAGTATTTT. It encodes CATSHFSDFLLDTQYF. The entire variable domain, with the rest obtained from reference TRBV5-6 and TRBJ2-3, is as follows: DAGVTQSPTHLIKTRGQQVTLRCSPKSGHDTVSWYQQALGQGPQFIFQYYEEEERQRGNFPDRFSGHQFPNYSSELNVNALLLGDSALYLCATSHFSDFLLDTQYFGPGTRLTVL.

The chain uses TRBV4-1 and TRBJ1-1; a weak D match, TRBD1 (6 bases). The CDR3 runs 15 residues. Trimming pared 0 bases from V and 8 bases from J, leaving 16 bases between. Germline loops: CDR1 MGHRA, CDR2 YSYEKL. This CDR3 is CASSQENGGPIEAFF. In DNA, the CDR3 is TGCGCCAGCAGCCAAGAAAATGGGGGGCCCATCGAAGCTTTCTTT.

The rearrangement uses TRBV9 and TRBJ2-7; 9 bases are shared with TRBD1. Trimming took 0 bases from V and 6 from J; bases not matched to a gene: 4. Per germline, CDR1 SGDLS and CDR2 YYNGEE. This CDR3 region has 14 residues. CDR3 sequence reads: CASSVGTGALEQYF. DNA for the CDR3: TGTGCCAGCAGCGTAGGGACAGGGGCCCTCGAGCAGTACTTC.

The chain recombines TRBV15 with TRBJ2-2; TRBD2 agrees at 7 bases. Trimming at V came to 1 base and at J to 4 bases, leaving 0 bases not matched to a gene. The CDR3 covers 14 residues. CDR1 is LNHNV, CDR2 YYDKDF, per germline (reference sequence). The CDR3 is CATSRGGGTGELFF. CDR3 DNA sequence: TGTGCCACCAGCAGAGGGGGGGGCACCGGGGAGCTGTTTTTT.

This sequence joins TRBV7-2 and TRBJ1-4; D possibly corresponds to TRBD1 (6 bases). There are 17 residues in the CDR3. Deletions cut 2 bases from V and 0 bases from J, with 13 bases between. Germline assignment: CDR1 SGHTA and CDR2 FQGNSA. CDR3 DNA sequence: TGTGCCAGCAGCTTAAATGGGGGCTGGTCAACTAATGAAAAACTGTTTTTT. This gives the protein CASSLNGGWSTNEKLFF.

This chain connects TRBV4-3 to TRBJ2-7; 7 positions match TRBD1. The CDR3 is 17 residues long. The germline gives CDR1 LGHNA, CDR2 YSLEER. J gave up 2 bases and V 0 bases, and 10 bases lay outside the gene matches. The CDR3 DNA follows: TGCGCCAGCAGCCAAGAGTCCCCCAGGGACAGAGCCTACGAGCAGTACTTC. Translating it yields CASSQESPRDRAYEQYF.

CDR3 nucleotide sequence: TGTGCCAGCAGCCAAGAGGAGTTTCCAGGGTACGAGCAGTACTTC. This codes for CASSQEEFPGYEQYF. The rearrangement joins TRBV4-2 to TRBJ2-5, with D possibly being TRBD1 (5 bases). The J call is in doubt because the DNA end fits TRBJ2-7 better. The CDR3 totals 15 residues. Per the germline V gene, CDR1 is LGHNA and CDR2 is YNFKEQ.

Remarks on this clone: An end of the junction does not agree with germline; a read error may underlie this. The chain couples TRBV7-7 to TRBJ2-5, with D perhaps TRBD1 (6 bases). The CDR3 contains 15 residues. CDR1 is SSHAT and CDR2 is FNYEAQ in the germline V gene (reference sequence). CDR3 amino acids: CASSQKRGYQETQYF. Here the CDR3 DNA reads TGTGCTAGCAGCCAAAAAAGGGGGTACCAAGAGACCCAGTACTTC.